This passage covers 10 T cell receptor beta chains from one sample sequenced in a study of early T cells in non-severe SARS-CoV-2 infection. From the 5' RACE reads, TCRdb called clonotypes with MiXCR, one entry per CDR3 protein. Of about 88,000 distinct CDR3 sequences in the sample, under 15% were seen once. Sequenced input: whole blood. The receptors were sampled from an adult who was a healthcare worker with PCR-confirmed SARS-CoV-2 infection or an uninfected control (not recorded which).

This clonotype has at least ten counts. The chain links TRBV7-9 to TRBJ1-6, with D unclear. Germline-derived CDR1 and CDR2 are SEHNR and FQNEAQ (reference sequence). This CDR3 spans 14 amino acids. The V and J ends lost 1 base and 8 bases respectively, with 9 bases between them. The CDR3 spells CASSLVWEHSPLHF. The CDR3, as DNA: TGTGCCAGCAGCTTAGTCTGGGAGCATTCACCCCTCCACTTT.

This clonotype was detected only once. The CDR3 loop reads CASSGSGTGGGEQFF. The CDR3 coding sequence is TGTGCCAGCAGCGGATCCGGGACAGGGGGTGGTGAGCAGTTCTTC. The V call is TRBV11-2, the J call TRBJ2-1, with 11 bases fitting TRBD1. Germline lookup yields CDR1 SGHAT and CDR2 FQNNGV. CDR3 length: 15 residues. The V segment lost 5 bases and the J segment 9 bases; nucleotides outside the gene matches: 9. The whole variable domain, remainder taken from reference TRBV11-2 and TRBJ2-1, is EAGVAQSPRYKIIEKRQSVAFWCNPISGHATLYWYQQILGQGPKLLIQFQNNGVVDDSQLPKDRFSAERLKGVDSTLKIQPAKLEDSAVYLCASSGSGTGGGEQFFGPGTRLTVL.

This clonotype was seen only a few times. This chain links TRBV12-3 or TRBV12-4 with TRBJ2-1; D is uncertain. CDR3 length: 13 residues. Trimming shortened V by 6 bases and J by 6 bases, and 12 bases separated the two germline ends. This CDR3 is CASRPRDSNEQFF. The CDR3 bases are TGTGCCAGCAGACCTAGAGACTCCAATGAGCAGTTCTTC.

The chain couples TRBV20-1 to TRBJ1-4; D may be TRBD1 (5 bases). Trimming cost V 0 bases and J 3 bases, with 11 bases left between them. CDR1 DFQATT and CDR2 SNEGSKA come from the germline V gene (reference sequence). This CDR3 is 15 amino acids long. This chain's CDR3 is CSARDWGAANEKLFF. The DNA for the CDR3 is TGCAGTGCTAGAGATTGGGGCGCAGCTAATGAAAAACTGTTTTTT.

This chain links TRBV20-1 with TRBJ2-1; 8 bases agree with TRBD2. CDR1 DFQATT and CDR2 SNEGSKA come from the germline V gene (reference sequence). The ends lost 1 base at V and 4 bases at J; junction bases unmatched: 9. The CDR3 has 16 residues. The CDR3 sequence is CSARGGGTRIYNEQFF. The DNA for the CDR3 is TGCAGTGCTAGAGGTGGCGGGACTAGAATATACAATGAGCAGTTCTTC.

This clonotype was recorded a few times. J is TRBJ2-1 and V is TRBV2, with 9 nucleotides matching TRBD2. The CDR3 spans 14 residues. The germline CDR1 and CDR2 sequences are SNHLY and FYNNEI. V lost 3 bases, J lost 4 bases, and 1 base stayed unmatched. The CDR3 loop is CASSEAGGYNEQFF. The CDR3 nucleotides read TGTGCCAGCAGTGAGGCGGGAGGGTACAATGAGCAGTTCTTC.

This chain joins TRBV7-2 and TRBJ2-2; 11 bases line up with TRBD1. Unmatched junction bases numbered 4, after V lost 5 bases and J lost 5 bases. CDR1 is SGHTA, CDR2 FQGNSA, per germline. This CDR3 has 15 amino acids. For the CDR3, the DNA is TGTGCCAGCAGCAGGACAGGGGGCCGGACCGGGGAGCTGTTTTTT. Residues: CASSRTGGRTGELFF.

CDR3 region: CASRPSYRQGDTGELFF. Written as DNA, the CDR3 is TGTGCCAGCCGCCCCTCATATAGACAGGGGGACACCGGGGAGCTGTTTTTT. The J gene is TRBJ2-2, the V gene TRBV7-6; TRBD1 matches 9 bases. Looked up from germline, CDR1 is SGHVS and CDR2 is FNYEAQ. The length of the CDR3 is 17 residues. V was pared by 8 bases and J by 3 bases, with 13 bases of the junction left unmatched.

The V call is TRBV28, the J call TRBJ2-1; no clear D. The CDR3 sequence is 15 residues long. From germline, CDR1 is MDHEN and CDR2 SYDVKM. With 6 bases removed from V and 0 bases from J, the gap between germline ends came to 12 bases. The CDR3 bases are TGTGCCAGCAGACGTACCGTGAGCTCCTACAATGAGCAGTTCTTC. Protein: CASRRTVSSYNEQFF.

This clonotype was detected ten times or more. This chain joins TRBV10-3 and TRBJ2-1; no definite D call. This CDR3 region has 14 residues. Trimming stripped 0 bases from V and 8 bases from J, with 11 bases between. Germline CDR1 reads ENHRY; CDR2 reads SYGVKD. The CDR3 DNA is TGTGCCATCAGTGAGTCTGCCCCCCTGGATGAGCAGTTCTTC. Its protein is CAISESAPLDEQFF.